The 27 T cell receptor beta chains in this list originate from one sample, sequenced in a study of cytomegalovirus exposure and HLA in healthy donors. The study ran its PCR with 60 Vbeta and 13 Jbeta primers. Sequencing used immunoSEQ multiplex PCR; TCRdb keeps in-frame clones, though not all of them. The repertoire holds nearly 110,000 clones, with less than 85% as singletons. The sample taken for sequencing was PBMCs. These receptor sequences come from a man in his late teens or twenties in good health and CMV-seronegative.

V gene TRBV6-1 combines with J gene TRBJ2-7, with 8 bases fitting TRBD1. The CDR3 totals 14 residues. J lost 4 bases, V lost 4 bases, and 6 bases had no gene match. The V gene's germline CDR1 is MNHNS and CDR2 SASEGT. CDR3 protein: CASSGGQGGYEQYF. As DNA, the CDR3 is TGTGCCAGCAGTGGTGGACAGGGCGGATACGAGCAGTACTTC.

The V gene is TRBV5-1, the J gene TRBJ2-3, with 13 bases matching TRBD2. V trimming: 4 bases; J trimming: 5 bases; junction bases outside the gene matches: 10. Germline lookup yields CDR1 SGHRS and CDR2 YFSETQ. The CDR3 runs to 17 residues. The CDR3 is CASSETGLAGDRDTQYF. The CDR3 DNA is TGCGCCAGCAGCGAGACCGGACTAGCGGGGGATAGAGATACGCAGTATTTT.

This chain links TRBV4-1 with TRBJ2-5; TRBD1 matches 8 bases. The closer fit of TRBJ2-7 to the DNA end suggests the J call may be wrong. The CDR3 loop spans 16 amino acids. CDR1 MGHRA and CDR2 YSYEKL come from the germline V gene. The CDR3 nucleotides read TGCGCCAGCAGCCAAGAGAGGACCAGGGGGCACGACGAGCAGTACTTC. Translating it yields CASSQERTRGHDEQYF.

This chain links TRBV25-1 with TRBJ2-1; the D gene is possibly TRBD2 (5 bases). The CDR3 sequence is 13 residues long. In germline, CDR1 is MGHDK, CDR2 SYGVNS. V was clipped by 1 base and J by 5 bases, with 6 bases between them. CDR3 nucleotide sequence: TGTGCCAGCAGTGAATGGGGAGACAATGAGCAGTTCTTC. It translates to CASSEWGDNEQFF.

The CDR3 DNA reads TGTGCCAGCAGCCCGGGGGCGGGGGTAGGCTACACCTTC. Translating it yields CASSPGAGVGYTF. This chain uses TRBV11-2 with TRBJ1-2; a possible D gene is TRBD1 (6 bases). V was pared by 5 bases and J by 8 bases, with 15 bases between. Germline V gives CDR1 SGHAT, CDR2 FQNNGV. This CDR3 contains 13 residues.

This sequence joins TRBV5-1 and TRBJ1-5; tentative D call: TRBD1 (6 bases). V lost 4 bases and J lost 6, with 17 bases in between. Germline values: CDR1 SGHRS, CDR2 YFSETQ. The CDR3 loop spans 15 amino acids. The CDR3 loop is CASSQTTGTGQPQHF. The CDR3 nucleotides read TGCGCCAGCAGCCAAACCACAGGGACGGGTCAGCCCCAGCATTTT. The variable domain in full, completed from reference TRBV5-1 and TRBJ1-5, reads KAGVTQTPRYLIKTRGQQVTLSCSPISGHRSVSWYQQTPGQGLQFLFEYFSETQRNKGNFPGRFSGRQFSNSRSEMNVSTLELGDSALYLCASSQTTGTGQPQHFGDGTRLSIL.

The J gene is TRBJ2-2, the V gene TRBV27, with 8 bases matching TRBD2. The germline V gene has CDR1 MNHEY and CDR2 SMNVEV (reference sequence). The CDR3 has 15 residues. V trimming: 6 bases; J trimming: 7 bases; junction bases outside the gene matches: 10. The CDR3 protein is CASSPLGLANGELFF. The CDR3 DNA follows: TGTGCCAGCAGCCCGCTCGGACTAGCTAACGGGGAGCTGTTTTTT.

V and J are TRBV7-9 and TRBJ1-5; D remains unclear. Trimming stripped 5 bases from V and 1 base from J, with 3 bases between. This CDR3 spans 12 amino acids. Germline loops: CDR1 SEHNR, CDR2 FQNEAQ (reference sequence). Written as DNA, the CDR3 is TGTGCCAGCAGCATAAGCAATCAGCCCCAGCATTTT. It translates to CASSISNQPQHF.

For the CDR3, the DNA is TGCGCCAGCAGCTTGGCGGACAGGACCTATGGCTACACCTTC. This gives the protein CASSLADRTYGYTF. The chain couples TRBV5-1 to TRBJ1-2, with TRBD1 matching over 7 bases. V was pared by 0 bases and J by 4 bases, with 3 bases of the junction left unmatched. The CDR3 consists of 14 residues. The V gene's germline CDR1 is SGHRS and CDR2 YFSETQ.

This chain uses TRBV6-6 with TRBJ1-2; D possibly corresponds to TRBD1 (6 bases). Trimming cost V 5 bases and J 2 bases, with 15 bases left between them. CDR3 length: 15 amino acids. CDR1 MNHNY and CDR2 SVGAGI come from the germline V gene (reference sequence). The DNA of the CDR3 is TGTGCCAGCAGTGAGGTCCGGGACATAAACTATGGCTACACCTTC. Amino acids: CASSEVRDINYGYTF.

Note on this clone: One junction end disagrees with the germline gene, perhaps due to a read error. Other nucleotide sequences from this sample produce the same CDR3. V is TRBV18 and J is TRBJ2-5, with a weak D call TRBD1 (5 bases). The germline CDR1 and CDR2 sequences are KGHSH and LQKENI. This CDR3 contains 13 residues. The CDR3 is CASSPGARETQYF. The CDR3 DNA is TGTGCCAGTTCACCTGGGGCCCGAGAGACCCAGTACTTC.

V and J are TRBV18 and TRBJ2-5, with 8 bases identical to TRBD1. J was trimmed by 12 bases and V by 3 bases; bases with no gene match: 12. Germline V lookup: CDR1 KGHSH, CDR2 LQKENI. CDR3 size: 14 residues. CDR3 amino acids: CASSPRSTDREEYF. CDR3 nucleotides: TGTGCCAGCTCACCTAGATCCACGGACAGGGAAGAGTACTTC.

The V gene is TRBV27, the J gene TRBJ2-5, with a possible D match to TRBD2 (5 bases). V dropped 4 bases and J dropped 5 bases, with 8 bases sitting between them. The CDR3 sequence is 12 residues long. Germline V gene data show CDR1 as MNHEY and CDR2 as SMNVEV (reference sequence). The CDR3 bases are TGTGCCAGCAGTTCCCGGGATGAGACCCAGTACTTC. It specifies CASSSRDETQYF.

This chain joins TRBV28 and TRBJ1-5, with D possibly matching TRBD1 (6 bases). Germline CDR1 reads MDHEN; CDR2 reads SYDVKM. The V end was cut by 5 bases, the J end by 1 base, with 18 bases between. The CDR3 is 17 amino acids. This CDR3 is CASSPSPGGASNQPQHF. CDR3 nucleotides: TGTGCCAGCAGTCCTAGCCCGGGGGGGGCGAGCAATCAGCCCCAGCATTTT.

This clone was observed a few times. This chain uses TRBV15 with TRBJ1-5, with D possibly matching TRBD1 (6 bases). CDR3 size: 17 residues. V was cut by 5 bases and J by 0 bases, with 17 bases left in between. Germline V lookup: CDR1 LNHNV, CDR2 YYDKDF (reference sequence). DNA for the CDR3: TGTGCCACCAGCTTTTTTCCGAGGGACAATAGCAATCAGCCCCAGCATTTT. This sequence encodes CATSFFPRDNSNQPQHF. Together with reference TRBV15 and TRBJ1-5, the CDR3 gives the full variable domain: DAMVIQNPRYQVTQFGKPVTLSCSQTLNHNVMYWYQQKSSQAPKLLFHYYDKDFNNEADTPDNFQSRRPNTSFCFLDIRSPGLGDTAMYLCATSFFPRDNSNQPQHFGDGTRLSIL.

This clone came up a few times. This chain connects TRBV5-1 to TRBJ1-1; no clear D gene. In germline, CDR1 is SGHRS, CDR2 YFSETQ. V was trimmed by 2 bases and J by 3 bases, leaving 8 bases between them. This CDR3 contains 13 residues. The chain's CDR3 is CASSFSGYTEAFF. The CDR3 DNA reads TGCGCCAGCAGCTTCTCCGGGTACACTGAAGCTTTCTTT.

This clone turned up a few times. CDR3 amino acids: CASSPGRAGGREAFF. DNA for the CDR3: TGTGCCAGCAGCCCTGGCCGGGCGGGCGGAAGGGAAGCTTTCTTT. The rearrangement joins TRBV5-4 to TRBJ1-1, with D uncertain. V was pared by 4 bases and J by 8 bases, with 21 bases between. The germline CDR1 and CDR2 sequences are SGHNT and YYREEE (reference sequence). This CDR3 comprises 15 residues.

The CDR3, as DNA: TGTGCCAGCAGTGACTGGGGCGGGGGAGAGACCCAGTACTTC. Translating it yields CASSDWGGGETQYF. The V gene is TRBV2, the J gene TRBJ2-5, with 7 bases aligning to TRBD2. Trimming cost V 3 bases and J 4 bases; bases outside gene matches: 5. CDR3 size: 14 residues. CDR1 SNHLY and CDR2 FYNNEI come from the germline V gene.

This clone was found a few times. This chain connects TRBV11-2 to TRBJ2-3, with D possibly being TRBD2 (5 bases). V was cut by 5 bases and J by 6 bases, with 9 bases left in between. This CDR3 is 12 amino acids long. The germline gives CDR1 SGHAT, CDR2 FQNNGV. The DNA for the CDR3 is TGTGCCAGCAGCCCAGGACTTGATACGCAGTATTTT. Its protein product is CASSPGLDTQYF.

V gene TRBV5-5 combines with J gene TRBJ2-1; possible D gene TRBD1, 6 bases. V was pared by 2 bases and J by 6 bases, with 12 bases between. The CDR3 totals 14 residues. Per the germline V gene, CDR1 is SGHKS and CDR2 is YYEKEE (reference sequence). CDR3 amino acids: CASSLTGMGNEQFF. CDR3 nucleotide sequence: TGTGCCAGCAGCTTAACAGGGATGGGCAATGAGCAGTTCTTC.

The J gene is TRBJ1-1, the V gene TRBV19; 9 bases are a match to TRBD1. This CDR3 has 16 residues. Germline V gene lookup returns CDR1 LNHDA and CDR2 SQIVND (reference sequence). Germline trimming cut 1 base from V and 0 bases from J; bases unmatched to any gene: 3. The CDR3 DNA follows: TGTGCCAGTAGTATAGGGACAGGGGCAATGAACACTGAAGCTTTCTTT. This sequence encodes CASSIGTGAMNTEAFF.

This sequence joins TRBV7-2 and TRBJ1-1; D gene ambiguous. V dropped 7 bases and J dropped 0 bases, with 9 bases sitting between them. Germline V gives CDR1 SGHTA, CDR2 FQGNSA. The CDR3 runs 13 residues. Written as DNA, the CDR3 is TGTGCCAGCAACGCGAGGGTGAACACTGAAGCTTTCTTT. Encoded protein: CASNARVNTEAFF.

The rearrangement uses TRBV28 and TRBJ2-7, with D possibly being TRBD2 (6 bases). The ends were cut back, 3 bases at V and 0 bases at J, with 12 bases in the middle. From germline, CDR1 is MDHEN and CDR2 SYDVKM. CDR3 size: 15 residues. The CDR3 is CASSFVGRSSYEQYF. CDR3 DNA: TGTGCCAGCAGTTTCGTGGGGAGGAGCTCCTACGAGCAGTACTTC.

A few counts support this clone. Other DNA sequences from this sample encode an identical CDR3 as well. The chain couples TRBV29-1 to TRBJ1-4, with TRBD1 as a possible D gene (5 bases). The V and J ends lost 4 bases and 3 bases respectively, with 9 bases between them. The CDR3 consists of 13 residues. The germline V gene has CDR1 SQVTM and CDR2 ANQGSEA. The CDR3 DNA reads as TGCAGCGTTGGGGGCAGGTCTAATGAAAAACTGTTTTTT. Translating gives CSVGGRSNEKLFF.

The rearrangement joins TRBV10-2 to TRBJ2-7, with TRBD2 matching 8 bases. In germline, CDR1 is WSHSY, CDR2 SAAADI. The CDR3 runs to 13 residues. Trimming took 3 bases from V and 6 from J; bases not matched to a gene: 4. CDR3 DNA: TGCGCCAGCAGTGAAGCGGGGGCGGGCGAGCAGTACTTC. Protein sequence: CASSEAGAGEQYF.

J is TRBJ1-2 and V is TRBV4-3; D unresolved. The CDR3 is made up of 15 amino acids. Germline loops: CDR1 LGHNA, CDR2 YSLEER. V shed 4 bases and J shed 4 bases, with 16 bases lying between them. Here the CDR3 DNA reads TGCGCCAGCAGCCCCAGGCCACCCTTGCCCTATGGCTACACCTTC. Translated, it gives CASSPRPPLPYGYTF.

This chain uses TRBV5-1 with TRBJ2-5; TRBD2 might be the D (6 bases). The CDR3 has 15 residues. The V gene's germline CDR1 is SGHRS and CDR2 YFSETQ. V was pared by 1 base and J by 4 bases, with 14 bases between. In DNA form, the CDR3 reads TGCGCCAGCAGCTTGCCCACCATGGGAGGAGAGACCCAGTACTTC. It specifies CASSLPTMGGETQYF.